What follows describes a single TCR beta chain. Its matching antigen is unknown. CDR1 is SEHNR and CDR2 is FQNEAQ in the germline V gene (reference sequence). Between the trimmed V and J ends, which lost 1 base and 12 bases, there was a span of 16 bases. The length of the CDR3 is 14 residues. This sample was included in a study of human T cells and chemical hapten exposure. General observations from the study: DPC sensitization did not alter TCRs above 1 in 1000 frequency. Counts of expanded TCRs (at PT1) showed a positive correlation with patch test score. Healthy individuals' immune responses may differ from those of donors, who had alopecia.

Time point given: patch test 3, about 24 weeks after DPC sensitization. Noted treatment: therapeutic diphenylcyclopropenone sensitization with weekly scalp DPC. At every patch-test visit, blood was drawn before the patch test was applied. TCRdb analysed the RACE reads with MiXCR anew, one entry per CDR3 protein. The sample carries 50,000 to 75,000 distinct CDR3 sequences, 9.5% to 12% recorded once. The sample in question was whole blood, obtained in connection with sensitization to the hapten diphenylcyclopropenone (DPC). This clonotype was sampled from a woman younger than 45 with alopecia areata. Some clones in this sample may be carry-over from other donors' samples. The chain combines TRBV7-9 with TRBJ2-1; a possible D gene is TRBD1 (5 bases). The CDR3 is CASSLEIPGSRQFF. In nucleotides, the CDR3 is TGTGCCAGCAGCTTAGAAATCCCAGGGTCACGGCAGTTCTTC.